The 10 T cell receptor beta chains below were found in one sample sequenced in a study of T cell repertoires in cytomegalovirus infection. TCRdb used MiXCR to reprocess the reads, holding one entry per CDR3 protein. Here the sample spans around 430,000 distinct CDR3 sequences, 40% to 50% being singletons. These receptors have no identified antigens. Sequenced material: cultured PBMCs, taken from culture after CMV antigen stimulation. The receptor source for this set is a human donor in good health (CMV status not recorded). Some clones in this sample may be carry-over from other donors' samples.

The chain recombines TRBV11-2 with TRBJ1-2, with D maybe TRBD1 (5 bases). V shed 5 bases and J shed 6 bases, with 10 bases lying between them. There are 12 residues in the CDR3. The germline V gene has CDR1 SGHAT and CDR2 FQNNGV. CDR3 coding DNA: TGTGCCAGCAGCCCCGGGACCGATGGCTACACCTTC. This encodes CASSPGTDGYTF.

This clonotype was picked up a small number of times. The V gene is TRBV7-2, the J gene TRBJ1-6, with D perhaps TRBD1 (5 bases). V dropped 1 base and J dropped 10 bases, with 14 bases sitting between them. The CDR3 is 15 amino acids. CDR1 SGHTA and CDR2 FQGNSA come from the germline V gene. The CDR3 region is CASSLEYQGGSPLHF. The DNA of the CDR3 is TGTGCCAGCAGCTTAGAGTATCAGGGCGGCTCACCCCTCCACTTT.

The genes are TRBV7-9 and TRBJ2-1; 14 bases line up with TRBD2. Germline values: CDR1 SEHNR, CDR2 FQNEAQ (reference sequence). Trimming took 5 bases from V and 5 from J; bases not matched to a gene: 8. The CDR3 runs to 17 residues. The DNA for the CDR3 is TGTGCCAGCAGCAGGGGGACTAGCGGGAGTATAGACAATGAGCAGTTCTTC. Translated: CASSRGTSGSIDNEQFF.

This rearrangement joins TRBV20-1 to TRBJ1-4, with a tentative D call TRBD1 (5 bases). This CDR3 region has 15 residues. Germline V lookup: CDR1 DFQATT, CDR2 SNEGSKA (reference sequence). V was trimmed by 0 bases and J by 7 bases, leaving 15 bases between them. The CDR3, as DNA: TGCAGTGCTAGAGATCTTAGAGGGGAGGGTGAAAAACTGTTTTTT. This translates into CSARDLRGEGEKLFF.

This clonotype was seen only a few times. The chain carries TRBV6-2 or TRBV6-3 and TRBJ1-6, with D unclear. Trimming left V 6 bases short and J 0 bases short, with 15 bases between. The CDR3 is 17 residues long. Germline V lookup: CDR1 MNHEY, CDR2 SVGEGT. The CDR3 protein is CASSALGYSSYNSPLHF. CDR3 bases: TGTGCCAGCAGCGCGTTGGGATATTCCTCCTATAATTCACCCCTCCACTTT.

DNA of the CDR3: TGTGCCACCAGCAGAGGAAGGTCCGGTGTGCAGTTCTTC. This encodes CATSRGRSGVQFF. The chain employs TRBV15 and TRBJ2-1; D is unclear. CDR1 is LNHNV, CDR2 YYDKDF, per germline (reference sequence). The CDR3 is made up of 13 amino acids. Trimming took off 1 base at V and 12 bases at J, with 13 bases between the two ends.

The chain recombines TRBV7-2 with TRBJ2-7; the D call may be TRBD1 or TRBD2 (6 bases each). The CDR3 is 17 amino acids. From germline, CDR1 is SGHTA and CDR2 FQGNSA. The V and J ends lost 1 base and 7 bases respectively, with 23 bases between them. DNA for the CDR3: TGTGCCAGCAGCTTAGGAGGGGGGAACGGAAACCCGGGGGAGCAGTACTTC. This translates into CASSLGGGNGNPGEQYF.

This chain links TRBV7-2 with TRBJ2-3; the D gene is possibly TRBD2 (7 bases). Trimming removed 2 bases at V and 5 bases at J, with 20 bases between. The CDR3 extends over 17 amino acids. Germline CDR1 SGHTA, CDR2 FQGNSA. The CDR3 reads CASSLLATSEGGDTQYF. As DNA, the CDR3 is TGTGCCAGCAGCTTACTTGCTACTAGCGAGGGGGGAGATACGCAGTATTTT.

The J gene is TRBJ1-5, the V gene TRBV20-1; 7 bases line up with TRBD1. The germline CDR1 and CDR2 sequences are DFQATT and SNEGSKA (reference sequence). The junction had 8 bases not matched to a gene; V was cut back by 2 bases and J by 7 bases. This CDR3 contains 14 residues. CDR3 bases: TGCAGTGCTAGAAAAGGGGGCGCGGGGCAGCCCCAGCATTTT. Translating it yields CSARKGGAGQPQHF.

The table lists this clonotype with many counts. The CDR3 reads CASSLSRDTQYF. The CDR3 coding sequence is TGTGCCAGCAGCTTAAGTCGGGATACGCAGTATTTT. The V call is TRBV7-2, the J call TRBJ2-3; D ambiguous. Germline CDR1 and CDR2: SGHTA and FQGNSA. The V and J ends lost 2 bases and 6 bases respectively, with 6 bases between them. The CDR3 is 12 residues long.